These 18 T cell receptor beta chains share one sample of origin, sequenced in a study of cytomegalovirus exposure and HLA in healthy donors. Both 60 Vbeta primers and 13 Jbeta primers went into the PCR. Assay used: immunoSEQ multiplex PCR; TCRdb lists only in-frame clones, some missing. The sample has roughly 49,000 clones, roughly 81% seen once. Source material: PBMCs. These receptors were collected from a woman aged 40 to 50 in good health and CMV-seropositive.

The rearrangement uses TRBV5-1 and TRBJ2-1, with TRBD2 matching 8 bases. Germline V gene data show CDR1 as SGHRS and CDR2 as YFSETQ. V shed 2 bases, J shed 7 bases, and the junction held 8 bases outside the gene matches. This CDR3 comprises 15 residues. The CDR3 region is CASSFRAGVRNEQFF. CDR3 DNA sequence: TGCGCCAGCAGCTTTCGAGCGGGGGTGCGGAATGAGCAGTTCTTC.

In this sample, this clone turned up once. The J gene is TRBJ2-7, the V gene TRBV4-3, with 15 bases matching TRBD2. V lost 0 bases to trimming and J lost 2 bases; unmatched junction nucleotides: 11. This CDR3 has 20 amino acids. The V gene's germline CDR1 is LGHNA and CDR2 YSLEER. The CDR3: CASSQDFGLAGGLVAYEQYV. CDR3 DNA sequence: TGCGCCAGCAGCCAAGATTTTGGACTAGCGGGGGGGCTAGTCGCCTACGAGCAGTACGTC.

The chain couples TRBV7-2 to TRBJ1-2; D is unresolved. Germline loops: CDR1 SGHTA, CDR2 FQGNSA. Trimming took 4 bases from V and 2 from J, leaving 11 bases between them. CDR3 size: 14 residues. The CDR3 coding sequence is TGTGCCAGCAGCTCCGGACTGGGGAACTATGGCTACACCTTC. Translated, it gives CASSSGLGNYGYTF. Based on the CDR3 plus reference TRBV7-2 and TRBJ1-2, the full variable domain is GAGVSQSPSNKVTEKGKDVELRCDPISGHTALYWYRQSLGQGLEFLIYFQGNSAPDKSGLPSDRFSAERTGGSVSTLTIQRTQQEDSAVYLCASSSGLGNYGYTFGSGTRLTVV.

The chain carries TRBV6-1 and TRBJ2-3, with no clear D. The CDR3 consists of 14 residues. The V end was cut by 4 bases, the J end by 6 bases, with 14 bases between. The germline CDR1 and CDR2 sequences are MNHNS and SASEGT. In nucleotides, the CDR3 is TGTGCCAGCAGTGGGCCTAGTGGCTGGGATACGCAGTATTTT. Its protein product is CASSGPSGWDTQYF.

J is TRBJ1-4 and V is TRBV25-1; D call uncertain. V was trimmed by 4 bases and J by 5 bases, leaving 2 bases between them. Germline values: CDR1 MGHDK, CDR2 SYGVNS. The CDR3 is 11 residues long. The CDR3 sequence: CASSVNEKLFF. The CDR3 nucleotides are TGTGCCAGCAGTGTAAATGAAAAACTGTTTTTT.

The CDR3: CSAIHRGYGYTF. In DNA form, the CDR3 reads TGCAGCGCTATACACAGGGGGTATGGCTACACCTTC. V gene TRBV29-1 combines with J gene TRBJ1-2, with 8 bases that match TRBD1. Germline trimming cut 7 bases from V and 5 bases from J; bases unmatched to any gene: 6. Per the germline V gene, CDR1 is SQVTM and CDR2 is ANQGSEA. This CDR3 contains 12 residues.

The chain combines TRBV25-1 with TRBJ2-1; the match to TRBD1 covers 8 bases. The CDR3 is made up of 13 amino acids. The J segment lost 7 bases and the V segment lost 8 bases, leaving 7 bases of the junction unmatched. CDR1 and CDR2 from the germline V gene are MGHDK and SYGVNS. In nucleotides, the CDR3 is TGTGCCAGCGGTATGGACAGGGCAAATGAGCAGTTCTTC. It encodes CASGMDRANEQFF.

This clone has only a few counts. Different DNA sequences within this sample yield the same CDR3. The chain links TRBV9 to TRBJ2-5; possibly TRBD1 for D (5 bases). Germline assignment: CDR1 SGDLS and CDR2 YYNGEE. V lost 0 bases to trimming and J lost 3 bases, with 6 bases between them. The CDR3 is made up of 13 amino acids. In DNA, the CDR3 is TGTGCCAGCAGCGTAGCCAGGGAAGAGACCCAGTACTTC. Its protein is CASSVAREETQYF.

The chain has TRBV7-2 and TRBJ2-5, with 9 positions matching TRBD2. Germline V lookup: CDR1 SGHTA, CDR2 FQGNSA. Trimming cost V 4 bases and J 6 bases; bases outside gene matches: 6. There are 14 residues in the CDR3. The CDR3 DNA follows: TGTGCCAGCAGCTCCGGGACTAGCTCGCAGACCCAGTACTTC. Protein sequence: CASSSGTSSQTQYF.

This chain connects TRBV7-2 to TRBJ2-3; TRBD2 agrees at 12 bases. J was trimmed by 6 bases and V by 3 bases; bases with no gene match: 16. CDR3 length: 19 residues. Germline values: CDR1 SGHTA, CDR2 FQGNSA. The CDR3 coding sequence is TGTGCCAGCAGCTTGGCGCCCTCACTAGCGGGGGGCTGGGGGGATACGCAGTATTTT. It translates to CASSLAPSLAGGWGDTQYF.

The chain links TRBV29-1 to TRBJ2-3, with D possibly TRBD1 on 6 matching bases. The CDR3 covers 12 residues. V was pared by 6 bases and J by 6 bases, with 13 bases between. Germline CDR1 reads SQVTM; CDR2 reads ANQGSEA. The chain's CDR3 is CSVWAGVDTQYF. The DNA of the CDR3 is TGCAGCGTGTGGGCAGGGGTTGATACGCAGTATTTT.

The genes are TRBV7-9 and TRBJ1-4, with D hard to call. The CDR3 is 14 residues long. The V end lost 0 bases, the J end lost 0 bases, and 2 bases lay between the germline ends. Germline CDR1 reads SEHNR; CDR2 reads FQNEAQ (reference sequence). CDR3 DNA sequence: TGTGCCAGCAGCTTAGCCGCAACTAATGAAAAACTGTTTTTT. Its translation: CASSLAATNEKLFF.

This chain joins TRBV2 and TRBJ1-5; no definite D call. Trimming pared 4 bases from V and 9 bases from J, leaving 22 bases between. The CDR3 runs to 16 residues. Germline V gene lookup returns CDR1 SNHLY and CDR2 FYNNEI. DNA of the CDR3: TGTGCCAGCAGTGCACCACTAGAAACTGGCCACCGGCCCCAGCATTTT. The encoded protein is CASSAPLETGHRPQHF.

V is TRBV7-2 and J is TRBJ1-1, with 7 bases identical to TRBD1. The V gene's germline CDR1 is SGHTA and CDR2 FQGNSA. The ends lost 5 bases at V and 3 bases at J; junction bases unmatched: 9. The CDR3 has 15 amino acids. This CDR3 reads CASSREGAGDTEAFF. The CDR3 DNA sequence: TGTGCCAGCAGCAGAGAGGGGGCAGGGGACACTGAAGCTTTCTTT.

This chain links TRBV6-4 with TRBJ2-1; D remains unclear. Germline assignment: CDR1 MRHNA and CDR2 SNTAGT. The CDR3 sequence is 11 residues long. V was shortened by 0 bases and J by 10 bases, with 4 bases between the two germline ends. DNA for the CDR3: TGTGCCAGCAGTGACTCCGGGGAGCAGTTCTTC. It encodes CASSDSGEQFF.

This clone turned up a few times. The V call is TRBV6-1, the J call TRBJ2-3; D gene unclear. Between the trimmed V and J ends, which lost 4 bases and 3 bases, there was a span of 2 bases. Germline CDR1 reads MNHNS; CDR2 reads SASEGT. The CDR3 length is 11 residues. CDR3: CASSVTDTQYF. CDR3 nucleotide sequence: TGTGCCAGCAGTGTAACAGATACGCAGTATTTT.

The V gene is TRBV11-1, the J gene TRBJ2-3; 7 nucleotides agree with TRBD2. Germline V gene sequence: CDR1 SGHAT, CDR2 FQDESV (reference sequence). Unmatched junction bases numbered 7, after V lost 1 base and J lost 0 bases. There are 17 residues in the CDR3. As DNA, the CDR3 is TGTGCCAGCAGCTTAGTGTCGAGGCGGGGGAGCACAGATACGCAGTATTTT. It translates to CASSLVSRRGSTDTQYF.

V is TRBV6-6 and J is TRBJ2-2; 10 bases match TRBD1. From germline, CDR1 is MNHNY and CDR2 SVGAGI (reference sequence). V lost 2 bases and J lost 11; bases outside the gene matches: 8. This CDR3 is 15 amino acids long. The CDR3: CASSYLRDRGPELFF. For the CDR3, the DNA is TGTGCCAGCAGTTACCTCCGGGACAGGGGTCCCGAGCTGTTTTTT.